This T cell receptor (beta chain) was captured in a study of shared T cell receptors in the human thymus. Generated by immunoSEQ multiplex PCR, the TCRdb table keeps only in-frame clones and is missing some. The sample records around 340,000 clones, over 90% being singletons. The V end was cut by 3 bases, the J end by 1 base, with 12 bases between. Germline V gene lookup returns CDR1 MDHEN and CDR2 SYDVKM. The CDR3 is made up of 15 amino acids. The sequenced sample was thymocytes. This TCR came from a human donor. The J gene is TRBJ1-2, the V gene TRBV28, with TRBD1 as a possible D gene (6 bases). The CDR3 is CASSFWGHNNYGYTF. CDR3 in DNA: TGTGCCAGCAGTTTTTGGGGACATAATAACTATGGCTACACCTTC.